The 28 T cell receptor beta chains below all came from one sample that was sequenced in a study of T cell responses to AZD1222 COVID-19 vaccine. This table comes from immunoSEQ multiplex PCR, and its TCRdb copy is limited to in-frame clones, with some not included. The table has about 210,000 clones, almost 95% seen once. The sequencing here drew on peripheral blood, taken on day 0 of AZD1222 vaccination. Receptors were obtained from an adult in good health.

This chain uses TRBV9 with TRBJ1-4, with no clear D. The V gene's germline CDR1 is SGDLS and CDR2 YYNGEE. The V gene lost 0 bases and the J gene lost 4 bases, with 10 bases spanning the gap. There are 15 residues in the CDR3. CDR3 amino acids: CASSVAGSRNEKLFF. CDR3 coding DNA: TGTGCCAGCAGCGTAGCGGGAAGTCGTAATGAAAAACTGTTTTTT.

The chain joins TRBV19 to TRBJ2-7, with 8 bases identical to TRBD1. Trimming removed 3 bases from V and 7 bases from J; junction bases left unmatched: 8. CDR1 is LNHDA, CDR2 SQIVND, per germline (reference sequence). There are 14 residues in the CDR3. DNA of the CDR3: TGTGCCAGTAGTATCGGGACAGGTTTAGGGGAGCAGTACTTC. Translated: CASSIGTGLGEQYF.

V and J are TRBV28 and TRBJ1-2; D is uncertain. The V and J ends lost 3 bases and 8 bases respectively, with 16 bases between them. This CDR3 has 14 amino acids. Germline V gives CDR1 MDHEN, CDR2 SYDVKM. The CDR3 coding sequence is TGTGCCAGCAGTTTTGGAGGTTTTAAGGGCGGCTACACCTTC. Translation gives CASSFGGFKGGYTF.

The chain is built from TRBV2 and TRBJ2-3, with 12 bases aligning to TRBD2. Per germline, CDR1 SNHLY and CDR2 FYNNEI. This CDR3 has 17 residues. J gave up 3 bases and V 5 bases, and 9 bases lay outside the gene matches. The chain's CDR3 is CASSRDLTSGGTDTQYF. CDR3 nucleotide sequence: TGTGCCAGCAGTCGTGACTTGACTAGCGGGGGAACAGATACGCAGTATTTT.

J is TRBJ1-5 and V is TRBV6-1; 7 nucleotides align to TRBD1. The CDR3 runs 16 residues. The V and J ends lost 3 bases and 10 bases, in that order; junction bases with no gene match: 15. CDR1 and CDR2 from the germline V gene are MNHNS and SASEGT. Here the CDR3 DNA reads TGTGCCAGCAGTGACCTGGACAGGCTCCCAATCAGCCCCCAGCATTTT. Translated: CASSDLDRLPISPQHF.

The chain combines TRBV7-9 with TRBJ1-5, with D possibly matching TRBD1 (5 bases). V dropped 5 bases and J dropped 3 bases, with 11 bases sitting between them. The length of the CDR3 is 14 residues. Germline assignment: CDR1 SEHNR and CDR2 FQNEAQ (reference sequence). The CDR3 nucleotides read TGTGCCAGCAGCCAAGACAGTTACAATCAGCCCCAGCATTTT. Its translation: CASSQDSYNQPQHF.

The rearrangement joins TRBV28 to TRBJ1-3; D is undetermined. The germline gives CDR1 MDHEN, CDR2 SYDVKM. The V end was cut by 6 bases, the J end by 0 bases, with 6 bases between. This CDR3 has 13 amino acids. The CDR3 DNA reads as TGTGCCAGCAGCCCAGCCTCTGGAAACACCATATATTTT. It encodes CASSPASGNTIYF.

This chain joins TRBV7-9 and TRBJ1-2, with D unresolved. The V gene's germline CDR1 is SEHNR and CDR2 FQNEAQ (reference sequence). The CDR3 spans 15 residues. V gave up 5 bases and J gave up 4 bases, with 17 bases separating them. DNA for the CDR3: TGTGCCAGCAGCGCTTTAGGAACCAGCCCCTATGGCTACACCTTC. This encodes CASSALGTSPYGYTF.

The chain joins TRBV19 to TRBJ2-2; 9 bases line up with TRBD2. The junction had 2 bases not matched to a gene; V was cut back by 5 bases and J by 7 bases. CDR3 size: 13 residues. CDR1 LNHDA and CDR2 SQIVND come from the germline V gene (reference sequence). The CDR3 protein is CASSPSGNGELFF. CDR3 coding DNA: TGTGCCAGTAGTCCTAGCGGGAACGGGGAGCTGTTTTTT.

This chain connects TRBV19 to TRBJ1-2; weak D call: TRBD1 (6 bases). The CDR3 spans 17 residues. V was trimmed by 5 bases and J by 2 bases, leaving 21 bases between them. Germline values: CDR1 LNHDA, CDR2 SQIVND (reference sequence). CDR3 amino acids: CASSPYHETGRNYGYTF. The DNA of the CDR3 is TGTGCCAGTAGTCCGTATCACGAGACAGGTAGAAACTATGGCTACACCTTC. The full variable domain, with the rest looked up from reference TRBV19 and TRBJ1-2, is DGGITQSPKYLFRKEGQNVTLSCEQNLNHDAMYWYRQDPGQGLRLIYYSQIVNDFQKGDIAEGYSVSREKKESFPLTVTSAQKNPTAFYLCASSPYHETGRNYGYTFGSGTRLTVV.

The chain has TRBV6-1 and TRBJ2-7, with D possibly TRBD1 on 5 matching bases. The CDR3 sequence is 16 residues long. V was clipped by 2 bases and J by 0 bases, with 14 bases between them. Germline V gene lookup returns CDR1 MNHNS and CDR2 SASEGT. CDR3 sequence reads: CASSERVTESSYEQYF. CDR3 in DNA: TGTGCCAGCAGTGAAAGAGTGACAGAGAGCTCCTACGAGCAGTACTTC.

The J gene is TRBJ2-3, the V gene TRBV10-3; 8 nucleotides align to TRBD1. The CDR3 covers 16 residues. Germline lookup yields CDR1 ENHRY and CDR2 SYGVKD. The trim removed 2 bases at V and 5 bases at J, leaving 9 bases unmatched. The CDR3 DNA is TGTGCCATCAGTGAGACCAGGGGGCGGTTAGGAGATACGCAGTATTTT. Its protein product is CAISETRGRLGDTQYF.

The chain joins TRBV19 to TRBJ2-2; 9 bases are shared with TRBD1. From germline, CDR1 is LNHDA and CDR2 SQIVND (reference sequence). The J segment lost 1 base and the V segment lost 6 bases, leaving 6 bases of the junction unmatched. The CDR3 has 16 residues. CDR3 residues: CASRPPGQGNTGELFF. The CDR3 bases are TGTGCCAGTAGGCCGCCGGGACAGGGGAACACCGGGGAGCTGTTTTTT.

This sequence joins TRBV2 and TRBJ1-1; no reliable D call. Germline V gene sequence: CDR1 SNHLY, CDR2 FYNNEI. V shed 5 bases and J shed 8 bases, with 18 bases lying between them. The CDR3 runs to 14 residues. The CDR3 sequence is CASSPTVAVHEAFF. In DNA, the CDR3 is TGTGCCAGCAGTCCCACGGTAGCGGTTCACGAAGCTTTCTTT.

This sequence joins TRBV7-8 and TRBJ1-3; D not resolved. Germline V CDR1 and CDR2: SGHVS, FQNEAQ. The V and J ends lost 4 bases and 4 bases respectively, with 26 bases between them. CDR3 length: 19 amino acids. The CDR3 region has the DNA TGTGCCAGCAGCTCTAAGCGGGTTTGGACGTATAGTTTCGGAAACACCATATATTTT. It encodes CASSSKRVWTYSFGNTIYF.

The J gene is TRBJ1-5, the V gene TRBV3-1 (or the pseudogene TRBV3-2), with 11 bases lining up with TRBD1. V dropped 6 bases and J dropped 0; count of bases not matched to a gene: 10. Germline lookup yields CDR1 LGHDT and CDR2 YNNKEL (reference sequence). CDR3 length: 18 amino acids. CDR3 region: CASSLRDRGMNSNQPQHF. As DNA, the CDR3 is TGTGCCAGCAGTCTGCGGGACAGGGGGATGAATAGCAATCAGCCCCAGCATTTT.

V gene TRBV4-1 combines with J gene TRBJ2-7; D is ambiguous. The CDR3 runs to 12 residues. Germline V gene lookup returns CDR1 MGHRA and CDR2 YSYEKL. V was shortened by 3 bases and J by 0 bases, with 3 bases between the two germline ends. The CDR3 nucleotides read TGCGCCAGCAGCCAGGCCTCCTACGAGCAGTACTTC. Residues: CASSQASYEQYF.

This chain connects TRBV7-9 to TRBJ1-1, with a tentative D call TRBD1 (6 bases). Germline CDR1 is SEHNR and CDR2 is FQNEAQ (reference sequence). The V end lost 2 bases, the J end lost 1 base, and 11 bases lay between the germline ends. There are 15 residues in the CDR3. Here the CDR3 DNA reads TGTGCCAGCAGCTTACTGGACAGCCAGAACACTGAAGCTTTCTTT. As protein: CASSLLDSQNTEAFF.

The CDR3 sequence is CASAPGQDWRNTIYF. CDR3 nucleotides: TGTGCTAGTGCCCCGGGACAGGACTGGAGGAACACCATATATTTT. The chain is built from TRBV12-5 and TRBJ1-3; 8 bases are shared with TRBD1. The CDR3 covers 15 residues. V shed 7 bases, J shed 7 bases, and the junction held 12 bases outside the gene matches. Germline CDR1 is LGHNT and CDR2 is FRNRAP.

This clone has just one count. The chain links TRBV11-2 to TRBJ2-7; D tentatively fits TRBD1 or TRBD2 (6 bases each). The V gene's germline CDR1 is SGHAT and CDR2 FQNNGV. The CDR3 length is 13 residues. Trimming took 3 bases from V and 3 from J, leaving 9 bases between them. The CDR3 loop is CASSFRGLYEQYF. CDR3 DNA sequence: TGTGCCAGCAGCTTCAGGGGACTCTACGAGCAGTACTTC.

The V call is TRBV29-1, the J call TRBJ1-2, with D uncertain. This CDR3 has 13 residues. The germline CDR1 and CDR2 sequences are SQVTM and ANQGSEA. The germline V and J ends were trimmed by 8 bases and 6 bases, with 19 bases remaining between them. The CDR3 DNA sequence: TGCAGCTTAAGCCTCCCAGGATTGAATGGCTACACCTTC. It is translated as CSLSLPGLNGYTF.

The chain combines TRBV19 with TRBJ2-1; D is uncertain. Trimming left V 4 bases short and J 4 bases short, with 5 bases between. Germline V CDR1 and CDR2: LNHDA, SQIVND (reference sequence). The CDR3 is 12 amino acids. In DNA form, the CDR3 reads TGTGCCAGTAGTAAGACTTACAATGAGCAGTTCTTC. This encodes CASSKTYNEQFF.

This clone was seen a few times. The rearrangement joins TRBV11-2 to TRBJ2-7, with 8 bases lining up with TRBD2. Germline CDR1 is SGHAT and CDR2 is FQNNGV. CDR3 length: 13 residues. Germline trimming cut 3 bases from V and 6 bases from J; bases unmatched to any gene: 4. CDR3 in DNA: TGTGCCAGCAGCTTCGAGCGGGGGCTCGAGCAGTACTTC. Protein sequence: CASSFERGLEQYF.

The chain links TRBV5-5 to TRBJ1-1; TRBD1 might be the D (6 bases). CDR1 is SGHKS, CDR2 YYEKEE, per germline (reference sequence). This CDR3 has 14 amino acids. V lost 5 bases and J lost 6, with 17 bases in between. CDR3 DNA sequence: TGTGCCAGCAGGTGGGACACCCCCCTGCCTGAAGCTTTCTTT. Protein product: CASRWDTPLPEAFF.

This clone was counted only a few times. The J gene is TRBJ2-3, the V gene TRBV7-9, with 7 bases that match TRBD2. The length of the CDR3 is 15 residues. V shed 5 bases and J 0 bases; nucleotides not matched to a gene: 5. The germline V gene encodes CDR1 SEHNR and CDR2 FQNEAQ (reference sequence). CDR3 in DNA: TGTGCCAGCAGCCCCGGGGGGTCTAGCACAGATACGCAGTATTTT. It encodes CASSPGGSSTDTQYF.

The chain's CDR3 is CASSRTPNNEQFF. The CDR3 region has the DNA TGTGCCAGCAGCCGCACCCCCAACAATGAGCAGTTCTTC. The chain joins TRBV7-3 to TRBJ2-1; D is unclear. CDR3 length: 13 residues. V shed 5 bases and J shed 5 bases, with 10 bases lying between them. Germline CDR1 and CDR2: SGHTA and FQGTGA.

This clone has a single count. V gene TRBV12-3 or TRBV12-4 combines with J gene TRBJ2-5; D uncertain. This CDR3 spans 13 amino acids. The V gene lost 3 bases and the J gene lost 1 base, with 6 bases spanning the gap. The CDR3 DNA reads as TGTGCCAGCAGTTTGAATCCCCAAGAGACCCAGTACTTC. Translation: CASSLNPQETQYF.

The chain uses TRBV14 and TRBJ2-2; no definite D call. Trimming cost V 2 bases and J 4 bases, with 5 bases left between them. This CDR3 spans 13 amino acids. Looked up from germline, CDR1 is SGHDN and CDR2 is FVKESK. The chain's CDR3 is CASSQQVTGELFF. Written as DNA, the CDR3 is TGTGCCAGCAGCCAACAGGTCACCGGGGAGCTGTTTTTT.